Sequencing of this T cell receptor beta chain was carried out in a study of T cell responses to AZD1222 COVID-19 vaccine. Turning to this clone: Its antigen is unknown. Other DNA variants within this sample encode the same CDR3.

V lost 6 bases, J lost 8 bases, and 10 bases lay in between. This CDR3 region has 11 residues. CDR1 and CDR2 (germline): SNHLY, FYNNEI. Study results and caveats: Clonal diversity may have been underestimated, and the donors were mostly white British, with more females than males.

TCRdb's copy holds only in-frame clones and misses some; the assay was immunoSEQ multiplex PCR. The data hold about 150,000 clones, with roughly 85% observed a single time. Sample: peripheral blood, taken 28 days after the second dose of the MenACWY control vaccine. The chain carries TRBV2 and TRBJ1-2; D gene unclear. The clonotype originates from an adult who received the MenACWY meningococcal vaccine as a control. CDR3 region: CASSSGGGYTF. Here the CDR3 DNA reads TGTGCCAGCAGCTCAGGTGGAGGCTACACCTTC.